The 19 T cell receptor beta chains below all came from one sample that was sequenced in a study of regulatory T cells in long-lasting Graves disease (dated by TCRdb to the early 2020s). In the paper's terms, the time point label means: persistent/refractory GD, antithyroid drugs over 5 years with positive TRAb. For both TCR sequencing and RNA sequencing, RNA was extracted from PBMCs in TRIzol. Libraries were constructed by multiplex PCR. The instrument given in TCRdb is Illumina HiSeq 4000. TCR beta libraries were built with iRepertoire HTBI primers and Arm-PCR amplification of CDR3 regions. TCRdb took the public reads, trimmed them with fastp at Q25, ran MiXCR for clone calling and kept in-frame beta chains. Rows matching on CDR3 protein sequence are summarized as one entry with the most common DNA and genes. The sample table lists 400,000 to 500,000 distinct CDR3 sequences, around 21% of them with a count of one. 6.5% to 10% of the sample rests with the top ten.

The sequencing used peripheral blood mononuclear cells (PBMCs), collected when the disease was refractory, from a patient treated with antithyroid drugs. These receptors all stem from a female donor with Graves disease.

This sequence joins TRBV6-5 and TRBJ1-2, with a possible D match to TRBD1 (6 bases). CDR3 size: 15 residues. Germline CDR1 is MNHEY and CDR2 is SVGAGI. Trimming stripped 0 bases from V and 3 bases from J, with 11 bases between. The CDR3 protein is CASSYSTGGDYGYTF. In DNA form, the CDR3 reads TGTGCCAGCAGTTACTCGACAGGCGGGGACTATGGCTACACCTTC.

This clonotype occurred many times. CDR3 nucleotides: TGTGCCAGCAGGCTCTTCGCCGGAGAGAACACTGAAGCTTTCTTT. It is translated as CASRLFAGENTEAFF. The V and J genes are TRBV28 and TRBJ1-1, with no clear D. The germline V gene has CDR1 MDHEN and CDR2 SYDVKM. The V gene lost 6 bases and the J gene lost 1 base, with 15 bases spanning the gap. The CDR3 contains 15 residues.

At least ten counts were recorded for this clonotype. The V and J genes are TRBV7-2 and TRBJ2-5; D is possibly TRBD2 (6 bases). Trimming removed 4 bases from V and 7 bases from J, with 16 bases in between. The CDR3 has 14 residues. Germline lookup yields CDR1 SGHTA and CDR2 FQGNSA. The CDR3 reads CASSSGGTLRTQYF. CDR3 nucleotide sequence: TGTGCCAGCAGCTCCGGCGGGACCCTGAGGACCCAGTACTTC. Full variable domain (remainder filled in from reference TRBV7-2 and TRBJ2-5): GAGVSQSPSNKVTEKGKDVELRCDPISGHTALYWYRQSLGQGLEFLIYFQGNSAPDKSGLPSDRFSAERTGGSVSTLTIQRTQQEDSAVYLCASSSGGTLRTQYFGPGTRLLVL.

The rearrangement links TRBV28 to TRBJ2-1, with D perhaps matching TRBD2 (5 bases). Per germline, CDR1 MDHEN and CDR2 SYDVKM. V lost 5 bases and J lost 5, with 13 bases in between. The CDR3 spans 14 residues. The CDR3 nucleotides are TGTGCCAGCAGTCCCCGGTCTAGCAACAATGAGCAGTTCTTC. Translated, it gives CASSPRSSNNEQFF.

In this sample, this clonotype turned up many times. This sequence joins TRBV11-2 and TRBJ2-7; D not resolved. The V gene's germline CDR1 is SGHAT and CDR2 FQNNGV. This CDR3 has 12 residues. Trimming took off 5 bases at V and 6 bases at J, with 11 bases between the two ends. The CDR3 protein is CASSPPSPEQYF. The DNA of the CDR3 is TGTGCCAGCAGCCCCCCCTCTCCCGAGCAGTACTTC.

CDR3 sequence reads: CASSPQGATNTGELFF. CDR3 nucleotide sequence: TGTGCCAGCTCACCACAAGGGGCAACGAACACCGGGGAGCTGTTTTTT. This chain links TRBV18 with TRBJ2-2; tentative D call: TRBD1 (5 bases). Trimming removed 1 base from V and 0 bases from J, with 9 bases in between. The CDR3 has 16 amino acids. CDR1 and CDR2 from the germline V gene are KGHSH and LQKENI.

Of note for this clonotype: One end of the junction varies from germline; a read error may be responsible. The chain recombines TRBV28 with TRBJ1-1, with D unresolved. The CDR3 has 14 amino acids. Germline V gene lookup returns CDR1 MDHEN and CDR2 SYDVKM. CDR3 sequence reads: CASFSPNLNTEAFF. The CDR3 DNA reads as TGTGCCAGCTTTAGCCCCAACTTGAACACCGAAGCTTTCTTT.

The CDR3 spells CASSLVAGGPHEQFF. Here the CDR3 DNA reads TGTGCCAGCAGCTTAGTTGCGGGAGGGCCTCATGAGCAGTTCTTC. The J gene is TRBJ2-1, the V gene TRBV7-9, with TRBD2 identical over 9 bases. The trim removed 1 base at V and 8 bases at J, leaving 6 bases unmatched. This CDR3 region has 15 residues. In germline, CDR1 is SEHNR, CDR2 FQNEAQ (reference sequence).

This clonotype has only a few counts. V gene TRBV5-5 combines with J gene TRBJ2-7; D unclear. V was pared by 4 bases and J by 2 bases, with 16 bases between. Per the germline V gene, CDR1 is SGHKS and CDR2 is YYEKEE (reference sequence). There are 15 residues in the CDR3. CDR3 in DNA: TGTGCCAGCAGCCAGCCAATCGGCGGCACCTACGAGCAGTACTTC. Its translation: CASSQPIGGTYEQYF.

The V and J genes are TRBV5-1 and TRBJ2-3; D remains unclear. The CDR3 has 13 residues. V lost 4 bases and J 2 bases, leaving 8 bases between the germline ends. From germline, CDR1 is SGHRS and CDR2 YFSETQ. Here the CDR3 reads CASSDRYTDTQYF. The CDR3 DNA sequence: TGCGCCAGCAGCGACCGATACACAGATACGCAGTATTTT.

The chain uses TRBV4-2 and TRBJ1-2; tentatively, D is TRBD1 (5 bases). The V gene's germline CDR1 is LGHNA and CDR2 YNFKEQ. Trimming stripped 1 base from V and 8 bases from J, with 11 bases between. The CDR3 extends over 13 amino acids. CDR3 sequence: CASSQGRDLGYTF. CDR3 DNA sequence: TGTGCCAGCAGCCAAGGCAGGGATCTCGGCTACACCTTC.

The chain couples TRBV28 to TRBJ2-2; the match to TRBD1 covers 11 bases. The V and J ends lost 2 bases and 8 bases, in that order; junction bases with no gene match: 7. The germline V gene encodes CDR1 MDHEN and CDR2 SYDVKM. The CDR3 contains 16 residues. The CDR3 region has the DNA TGTGCCAGCAGTTTAAGGGACAGGGGGATTCCAGGGGAGCTGTTTTTT. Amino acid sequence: CASSLRDRGIPGELFF.

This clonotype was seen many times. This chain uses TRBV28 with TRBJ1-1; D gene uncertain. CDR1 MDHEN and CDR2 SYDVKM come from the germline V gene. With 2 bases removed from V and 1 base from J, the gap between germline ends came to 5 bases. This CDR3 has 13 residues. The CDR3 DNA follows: TGTGCCAGCAGTTTAATCGAGAACACTGAAGCTTTCTTT. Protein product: CASSLIENTEAFF.

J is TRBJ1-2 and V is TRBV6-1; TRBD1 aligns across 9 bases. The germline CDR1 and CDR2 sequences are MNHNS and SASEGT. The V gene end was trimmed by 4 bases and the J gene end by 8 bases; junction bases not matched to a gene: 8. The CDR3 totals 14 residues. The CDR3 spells CASSGTGQGGGYTF. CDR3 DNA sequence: TGTGCCAGCAGTGGAACGGGACAGGGCGGGGGCTACACCTTC.

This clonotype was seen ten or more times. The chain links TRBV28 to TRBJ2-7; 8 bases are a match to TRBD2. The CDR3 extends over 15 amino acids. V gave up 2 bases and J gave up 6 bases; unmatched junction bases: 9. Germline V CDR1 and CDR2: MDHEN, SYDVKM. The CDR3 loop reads CASSLPGGALFEQYF. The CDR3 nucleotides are TGTGCCAGCAGTTTACCGGGAGGGGCGCTTTTCGAGCAGTACTTC.

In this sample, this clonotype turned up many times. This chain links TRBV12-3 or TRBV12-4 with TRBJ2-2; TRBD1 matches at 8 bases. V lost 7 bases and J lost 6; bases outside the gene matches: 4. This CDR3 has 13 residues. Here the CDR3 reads CASTEQGAGELFF. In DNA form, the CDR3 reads TGTGCCAGCACCGAACAGGGGGCCGGGGAGCTGTTTTTT.

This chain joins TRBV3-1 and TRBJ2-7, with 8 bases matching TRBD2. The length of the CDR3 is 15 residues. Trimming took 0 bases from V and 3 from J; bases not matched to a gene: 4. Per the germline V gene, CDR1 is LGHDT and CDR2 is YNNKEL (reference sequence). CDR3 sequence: CASSQDLTSDYEQYF. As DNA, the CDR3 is TGTGCCAGCAGCCAAGATTTGACTAGCGACTACGAGCAGTACTTC.

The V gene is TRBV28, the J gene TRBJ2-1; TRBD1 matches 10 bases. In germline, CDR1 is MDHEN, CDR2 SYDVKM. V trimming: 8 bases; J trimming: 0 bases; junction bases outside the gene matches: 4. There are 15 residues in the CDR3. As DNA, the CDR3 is TGTGCCAGCTGGGGGGACAGGGGCTCCTACAATGAGCAGTTCTTC. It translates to CASWGDRGSYNEQFF.

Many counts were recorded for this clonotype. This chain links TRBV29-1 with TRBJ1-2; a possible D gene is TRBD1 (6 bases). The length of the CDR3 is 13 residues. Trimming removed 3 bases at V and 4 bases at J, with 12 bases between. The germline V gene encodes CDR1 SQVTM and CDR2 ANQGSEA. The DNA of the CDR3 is TGCAGCGTTGAGGGACTCAGGGGCTATGGCTACACCTTC. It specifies CSVEGLRGYGYTF.